This T cell receptor beta chain was sequenced in a study of graft-versus-host responses after intestinal transplantation. Whole-study context: All recipients were transplanted with multivisceral, liver-intestinal, or isolated intestinal grafts. Notes on the study in general: The highest levels of circulating GvH clones went along with early declines in HvG clones after transplant.

Profiled with immunoSEQ multiplex PCR; TCRdb holds only in-frame clones, not every one. This repertoire shows some 83,000 clones, 90% to 95% found once; its top ten account for more than 0.095%. For this clone: Its antigen is unidentified.

The clonotype comes from a human donor who received an intestinal transplant. Material: unstimulated CD4+ T cells sorted from spleen or lymph node cells, obtained before intestinal transplant.

The CDR3: CASSPFGTENTEAFF. CDR3 nucleotides: TGTGCCAGCTCACCATTTGGGACAGAGAACACTGAAGCTTTCTTT. J is TRBJ1-1 and V is TRBV18; 7 bases are shared with TRBD1. The V and J ends lost 2 bases and 1 base, in that order; junction bases with no gene match: 4. This CDR3 is 15 amino acids long. Per the germline V gene, CDR1 is KGHSH and CDR2 is LQKENI. Variable domain in full (rest from reference TRBV18 and TRBJ1-1): NAGVMQNPRHLVRRRGQEARLRCSPMKGHSHVYWYRQLPEEGLKFMVYLQKENIIDESGMPKERFSAEFPKEGPSILRIQQVVRGDSAAYFCASSPFGTENTEAFFGQGTRLTVV.